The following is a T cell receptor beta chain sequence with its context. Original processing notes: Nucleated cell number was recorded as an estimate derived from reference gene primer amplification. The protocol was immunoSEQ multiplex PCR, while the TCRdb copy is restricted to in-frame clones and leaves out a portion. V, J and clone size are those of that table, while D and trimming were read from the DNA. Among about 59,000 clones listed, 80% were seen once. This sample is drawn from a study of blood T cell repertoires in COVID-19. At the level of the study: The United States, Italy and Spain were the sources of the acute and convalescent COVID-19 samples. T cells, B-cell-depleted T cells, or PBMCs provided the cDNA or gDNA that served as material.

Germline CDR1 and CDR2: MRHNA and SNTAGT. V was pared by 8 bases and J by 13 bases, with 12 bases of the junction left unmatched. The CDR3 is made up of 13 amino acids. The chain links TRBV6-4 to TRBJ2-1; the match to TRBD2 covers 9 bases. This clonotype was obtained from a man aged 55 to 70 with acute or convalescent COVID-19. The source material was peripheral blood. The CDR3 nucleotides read TGTGCCAGCGGCTTAGAGGCGGGGGGGCGTCAGTTCTTC. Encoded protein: CASGLEAGGRQFF.